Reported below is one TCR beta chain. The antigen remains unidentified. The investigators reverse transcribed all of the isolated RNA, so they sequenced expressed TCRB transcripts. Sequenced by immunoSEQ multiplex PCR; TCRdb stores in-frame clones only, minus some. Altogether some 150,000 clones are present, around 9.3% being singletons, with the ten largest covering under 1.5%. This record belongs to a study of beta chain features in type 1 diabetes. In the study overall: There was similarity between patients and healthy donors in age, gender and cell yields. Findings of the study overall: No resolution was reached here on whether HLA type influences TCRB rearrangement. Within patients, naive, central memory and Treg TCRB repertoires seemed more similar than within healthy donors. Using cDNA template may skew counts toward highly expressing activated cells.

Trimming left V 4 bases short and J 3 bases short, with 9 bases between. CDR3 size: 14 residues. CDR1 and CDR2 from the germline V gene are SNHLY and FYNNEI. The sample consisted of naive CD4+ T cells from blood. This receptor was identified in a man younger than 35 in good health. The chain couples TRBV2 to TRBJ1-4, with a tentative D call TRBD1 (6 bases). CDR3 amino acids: CASSVQGSNEKLFF. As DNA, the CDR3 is TGTGCCAGCAGTGTACAGGGATCTAATGAAAAACTGTTTTTT.